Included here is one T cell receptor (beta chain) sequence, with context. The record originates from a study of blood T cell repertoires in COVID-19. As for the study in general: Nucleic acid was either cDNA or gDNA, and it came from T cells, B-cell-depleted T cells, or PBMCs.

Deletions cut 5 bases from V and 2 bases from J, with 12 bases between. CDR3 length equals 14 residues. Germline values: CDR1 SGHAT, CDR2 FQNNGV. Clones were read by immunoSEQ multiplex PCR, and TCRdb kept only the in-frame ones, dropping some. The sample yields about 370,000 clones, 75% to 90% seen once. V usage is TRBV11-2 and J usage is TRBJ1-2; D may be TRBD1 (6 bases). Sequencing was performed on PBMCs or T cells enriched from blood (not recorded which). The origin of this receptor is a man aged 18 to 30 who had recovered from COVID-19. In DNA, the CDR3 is TGTGCCAGCAGCACGACAGGTCAAAACTATGGCTACACCTTC. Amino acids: CASSTTGQNYGYTF.